The 30 T cell receptor beta chains below come from one sample, sequenced in a study of somatic mutations in cytotoxic T cells in rheumatoid arthritis. The repertoire was sequenced with immunoSEQ multiplex PCR; TCRdb's copy has only in-frame clones and lacks some. This repertoire shows approximately 14,000 clones, under 95% found once; its top ten account for 15% to 20%. What was sequenced was CD4+ T cells sorted from blood. The receptor source for this set is a man between 65 and 80 years old with rheumatoid arthritis.

The chain links TRBV7-2 to TRBJ2-5; TRBD2 matches 8 bases. The CDR3 has 16 residues. The V segment lost 3 bases and the J segment 5 bases; nucleotides outside the gene matches: 11. Germline-derived CDR1 and CDR2 are SGHTA and FQGNSA. CDR3 bases: TGTGCCAGCAGCTTTCTCAGCGGGGGCCGGGGCGAGACCCAGTACTTC. Its translation is CASSFLSGGRGETQYF. Using reference TRBV7-2 and TRBJ2-5 for the parts outside the CDR3, the full variable domain is GAGVSQSPSNKVTEKGKDVELRCDPISGHTALYWYRQSLGQGLEFLIYFQGNSAPDKSGLPSDRFSAERTGGSVSTLTIQRTQQEDSAVYLCASSFLSGGRGETQYFGPGTRLLVL.

The V call is TRBV7-3, the J call TRBJ2-6; 7 positions agree with TRBD2. The CDR3 spans 15 residues. V was clipped by 6 bases and J by 2 bases; unmatched bases: 4. Germline V gene sequence: CDR1 SGHTA, CDR2 FQGTGA. Here the CDR3 reads CASSRGGPGANVLTF. In nucleotides, the CDR3 is TGTGCCAGCAGTCGGGGAGGGCCTGGGGCCAACGTCCTGACTTTC.

The chain links TRBV19 to TRBJ2-1; 9 bases agree with TRBD2. Germline lookup yields CDR1 LNHDA and CDR2 SQIVND (reference sequence). The CDR3 runs 13 residues. The junction had 12 bases not matched to a gene; V was cut back by 8 bases and J by 13 bases. Here the CDR3 reads CASRVAGARHQFF. The CDR3 DNA reads as TGTGCCAGTCGAGTAGCGGGGGCTCGCCACCAGTTCTTC.

The V and J genes are TRBV28 and TRBJ1-2; maybe TRBD1 (5 bases). V was cut by 3 bases and J by 7 bases, with 24 bases left in between. Per germline, CDR1 MDHEN and CDR2 SYDVKM. This CDR3 contains 17 residues. This chain's CDR3 is CASSLPGGSGSGGGYTF. In DNA form, the CDR3 reads TGTGCCAGCAGTTTGCCCGGGGGGTCGGGATCTGGCGGTGGCTACACCTTC.

The chain recombines TRBV6-4 with TRBJ2-7; D assignment may be TRBD1 or TRBD2 (9 bases each). Trimming pared 4 bases from V and 5 bases from J, leaving 24 bases between. The CDR3 runs 17 residues. CDR1 and CDR2 from the germline V gene are MRHNA and SNTAGT. The CDR3 DNA sequence: TGTGCCAGCAGTGCCGGGACAGGGATAGCGGGAGAGGACGAGCAGTACTTC. It encodes CASSAGTGIAGEDEQYF.

The J gene is TRBJ2-1, the V gene TRBV25-1, with 13 bases matching TRBD2. This CDR3 spans 16 amino acids. Germline CDR1 and CDR2: MGHDK and SYGVNS. V was pared by 4 bases and J by 8 bases, with 8 bases of the junction left unmatched. The CDR3 DNA follows: TGTGCCAGCAGTGTCGCACTAGCGGGGGGGCTCGATGAGCAGTTCTTC. Translated: CASSVALAGGLDEQFF.

The chain links TRBV19 to TRBJ2-1; a weak D match, TRBD2 (6 bases). The length of the CDR3 is 15 residues. CDR1 is LNHDA, CDR2 SQIVND, per germline (reference sequence). Between the trimmed V and J ends, which lost 6 bases and 2 bases, there was a span of 14 bases. The CDR3 reads CASSPMGGAYNEQFF. The CDR3 nucleotides read TGTGCCAGTAGCCCCATGGGAGGCGCCTACAATGAGCAGTTCTTC. Filled out from reference TRBV19 and TRBJ2-1, the complete variable domain reads DGGITQSPKYLFRKEGQNVTLSCEQNLNHDAMYWYRQDPGQGLRLIYYSQIVNDFQKGDIAEGYSVSREKKESFPLTVTSAQKNPTAFYLCASSPMGGAYNEQFFGPGTRLTVL.

This chain links TRBV6-6 with TRBJ2-7, with TRBD1 matching 9 bases. CDR1 is MNHNY, CDR2 SVGAGI, per germline (reference sequence). The CDR3 loop spans 14 amino acids. Trimming at V came to 2 bases and at J to 5 bases, leaving 4 bases not matched to a gene. The CDR3 DNA reads as TGTGCCAGCAGTTACCCGGGACAGGGCCACGAGCAGTACTTC. Translated: CASSYPGQGHEQYF.

This chain uses TRBV19 with TRBJ2-1; TRBD2 matches at 7 bases. Trimming removed 3 bases from V and 6 bases from J; junction bases left unmatched: 11. The germline V gene encodes CDR1 LNHDA and CDR2 SQIVND (reference sequence). This CDR3 is 16 amino acids long. The DNA of the CDR3 is TGTGCCAGTAGTATCCCAGCGACAGCGGGAATCAATGAGCAGTTCTTC. Translated, it gives CASSIPATAGINEQFF.

The chain has TRBV19 and TRBJ1-4; D unresolved. In germline, CDR1 is LNHDA, CDR2 SQIVND (reference sequence). Trimming removed 5 bases at V and 2 bases at J, with 9 bases between. This CDR3 is built from 14 residues. The DNA for the CDR3 is TGTGCCAGTAGTTTTCAGGATACTAATGAAAAACTGTTTTTT. This sequence encodes CASSFQDTNEKLFF.

V and J are TRBV14 and TRBJ1-2; maybe TRBD1 (5 bases). The CDR3 consists of 16 residues. Germline V gene data show CDR1 as SGHDN and CDR2 as FVKESK. Trimming removed 4 bases from V and 4 bases from J, with 19 bases in between. CDR3 bases: TGTGCCAGCAGCCTCCAGGGTGGGGCGATTAGCTATGGCTACACCTTC. Its translation is CASSLQGGAISYGYTF.

This clone was picked up a small number of times. The chain carries TRBV29-1 and TRBJ2-3; TRBD2 matches 10 bases. The CDR3 has 14 amino acids. Trimming took 5 bases from V and 1 from J; bases not matched to a gene: 3. The germline CDR1 and CDR2 sequences are SQVTM and ANQGSEA. The CDR3 nucleotides are TGCAGCGTTTCCGGGACTAGCGGCACAGATACGCAGTATTTT. Amino acids: CSVSGTSGTDTQYF.

The rearrangement joins TRBV29-1 to TRBJ1-4; D perhaps matches TRBD1 (6 bases). The CDR3 covers 15 residues. Trimming stripped 3 bases from V and 5 bases from J, with 16 bases between. The germline V gene has CDR1 SQVTM and CDR2 ANQGSEA. The CDR3: CSVDYAGGSNEKLFF. The CDR3 DNA is TGCAGCGTTGATTATGCGGGGGGCTCGAATGAAAAACTGTTTTTT.

This chain links TRBV6-5 with TRBJ2-7; D not resolved. CDR3 length equals 13 residues. V was trimmed by 8 bases and J by 6 bases, leaving 17 bases between them. Germline assignment: CDR1 MNHEY and CDR2 SVGAGI. The CDR3 reads CASGPTFFGEQYF. The CDR3 region has the DNA TGTGCCAGCGGCCCGACTTTTTTCGGCGAGCAGTACTTC.

The genes are TRBV27 and TRBJ1-6; perhaps TRBD1 as D (6 bases). Trimming removed 0 bases from V and 11 bases from J, with 11 bases in between. The CDR3 length is 14 residues. CDR1 and CDR2 from the germline V gene are MNHEY and SMNVEV (reference sequence). The CDR3 sequence: CASSLSWDNTPLHF. The DNA of the CDR3 is TGTGCCAGCAGTTTATCGTGGGACAATACACCCCTCCACTTT.

The rearrangement uses TRBV2 and TRBJ2-5; 8 bases agree with TRBD2. Germline V gene data show CDR1 as SNHLY and CDR2 as FYNNEI. V gave up 7 bases and J gave up 2 bases; unmatched junction bases: 12. The CDR3 has 16 residues. The CDR3, as DNA: TGTGCCAGCACCCCTGGGGAGCGGGGGACTCAAGAGACCCAGTACTTC. This encodes CASTPGERGTQETQYF.

This chain joins TRBV5-6 and TRBJ1-4; 8 nucleotides align to TRBD1. Per the germline V gene, CDR1 is SGHDT and CDR2 is YYEEEE. The junction had 9 bases not matched to a gene; V was cut back by 6 bases and J by 5 bases. CDR3 length: 15 amino acids. CDR3 in amino acids: CASTGGRQGNEKLFF. DNA of the CDR3: TGTGCCAGCACCGGGGGGCGACAGGGGAATGAAAAACTGTTTTTT.

The chain links TRBV4-1 to TRBJ2-4; D is possibly TRBD1 (5 bases). The V end was cut by 0 bases, the J end by 6 bases, with 12 bases between. The CDR3 is made up of 15 amino acids. The germline gives CDR1 MGHRA, CDR2 YSYEKL. This chain's CDR3 is CASSQESAGINIQYF. The CDR3 DNA follows: TGCGCCAGCAGCCAAGAATCGGCAGGGATAAACATTCAGTACTTC.

J is TRBJ2-7 and V is TRBV4-1; TRBD2 agrees at 8 bases. V trimming: 0 bases; J trimming: 6 bases; junction bases outside the gene matches: 10. The CDR3 is 16 amino acids. Germline V CDR1 and CDR2: MGHRA, YSYEKL. The CDR3 is CASSQDPSGLGGEQYF. The CDR3, as DNA: TGCGCCAGCAGCCAAGATCCTAGCGGGCTCGGGGGCGAGCAGTACTTC.

The chain couples TRBV2 to TRBJ2-7; 8 nucleotides line up with TRBD2. This CDR3 spans 11 amino acids. The germline gives CDR1 SNHLY, CDR2 FYNNEI. V shed 2 bases and J 9 bases; nucleotides not matched to a gene: 0. The CDR3 loop reads CASSETSGQYF. The DNA of the CDR3 is TGTGCCAGCAGTGAAACTAGCGGGCAGTACTTC.

The V call is TRBV14, the J call TRBJ1-1, with 9 bases that match TRBD1. The CDR3 totals 19 residues. Germline CDR1 and CDR2: SGHDN and FVKESK. V shed 1 base and J 2 bases; nucleotides not matched to a gene: 14. CDR3 residues: CASSQVAAGQGLKNTEAFF. DNA for the CDR3: TGTGCCAGCAGCCAAGTTGCCGCCGGACAGGGGTTGAAAAACACTGAAGCTTTCTTT.

Worth noting for this clone: Mismatch with germline at one junction end may stem from a read error. V usage is TRBV30 and J usage is TRBJ1-2; D remains unclear. The germline gives CDR1 GTSNPN, CDR2 SVGIG (reference sequence). There are 13 residues in the CDR3. CDR3 sequence reads: CAWSVLEGETRKF. In DNA, the CDR3 is TGTGCCTGGAGTGTACTTGAAGGAGAGACCCGTAAATTC.

This chain uses TRBV21-1 with TRBJ2-7; TRBD1, the D gene given by the table, was not confirmed from the DNA. TRBV21-1 is a pseudogene. CDR3 length: 14 amino acids. The CDR3 spells CASSKESVFYEQYF. CDR3 nucleotide sequence: TGTGCCAGCAGCAAAGAATCAGTTTTCTACGAGCAGTACTTC.

This chain joins TRBV27 and TRBJ1-5; 8 bases map to TRBD1. This CDR3 region has 17 residues. J gave up 2 bases and V 3 bases, and 9 bases lay outside the gene matches. Looked up from germline, CDR1 is MNHEY and CDR2 is SMNVEV (reference sequence). The CDR3 sequence: CASSFLPTGEGNQPQHF. CDR3 in DNA: TGTGCCAGCAGTTTCCTACCGACAGGGGAAGGCAATCAGCCCCAGCATTTT.

This chain uses TRBV5-1 with TRBJ2-5; weak D call: TRBD1 (5 bases). V shed 0 bases and J shed 3 bases, with 9 bases lying between them. This CDR3 has 14 residues. Per the germline V gene, CDR1 is SGHRS and CDR2 is YFSETQ. CDR3 protein: CASSLGRREETQYF. CDR3 DNA: TGCGCCAGCAGCTTGGGCCGCAGGGAAGAGACCCAGTACTTC.

This clone occurred once. The chain joins TRBV6-5 to TRBJ2-2; unclear D gene. V lost 2 bases and J 5 bases, leaving 6 bases between the germline ends. The CDR3 runs 13 residues. In germline, CDR1 is MNHEY, CDR2 SVGAGI. CDR3 coding DNA: TGTGCCAGCAGTTACGCGGTAACCGGGGAGCTGTTTTTT. Encoded protein: CASSYAVTGELFF.

The rearrangement joins TRBV19 to TRBJ1-1; D gene ambiguous. V was shortened by 1 base and J by 2 bases, with 8 bases between the two germline ends. The length of the CDR3 is 14 residues. Germline V gene sequence: CDR1 LNHDA, CDR2 SQIVND (reference sequence). The DNA for the CDR3 is TGTGCCAGTAGTATAGCCGGAGAAAACACTGAAGCTTTCTTT. It encodes CASSIAGENTEAFF. Full variable domain (remainder filled in from reference TRBV19 and TRBJ1-1): DGGITQSPKYLFRKEGQNVTLSCEQNLNHDAMYWYRQDPGQGLRLIYYSQIVNDFQKGDIAEGYSVSREKKESFPLTVTSAQKNPTAFYLCASSIAGENTEAFFGQGTRLTVV.

V and J are TRBV19 and TRBJ2-5, with D possibly matching TRBD1 (7 bases). This CDR3 is 12 amino acids long. V shed 4 bases and J shed 5 bases, with 8 bases lying between them. Germline V gene sequence: CDR1 LNHDA, CDR2 SQIVND (reference sequence). The chain's CDR3 is CASSTGGETQYF. DNA of the CDR3: TGTGCCAGTAGTACAGGGGGGGAGACCCAGTACTTC.

This chain connects TRBV18 to TRBJ2-3; the D is unclear. Germline V gene data show CDR1 as KGHSH and CDR2 as LQKENI. Deletions cut 0 bases from V and 2 bases from J, with 6 bases between. CDR3 size: 14 residues. DNA for the CDR3: TGTGCCAGCTCACCACCGACAAACACAGATACGCAGTATTTT. This codes for CASSPPTNTDTQYF.

V usage is TRBV2 and J usage is TRBJ2-5; tentatively, D is TRBD2 (6 bases). The length of the CDR3 is 15 residues. Germline lookup yields CDR1 SNHLY and CDR2 FYNNEI. With 6 bases removed from V and 2 bases from J, the gap between germline ends came to 16 bases. CDR3 residues: CASRSRGLTQETQYF. The CDR3 DNA reads as TGTGCCAGCAGGTCGAGAGGACTAACGCAAGAGACCCAGTACTTC.